These T cell receptor beta chains were read from a single sample in a study of shared clonotypes between healthy human individuals. The assay was immunoSEQ multiplex PCR, and TCRdb's table has in-frame clones only and misses some. The repertoire holds some 1,900,000 clones, with about 94% as singletons. Input material: naive CD8+ T cells sorted from blood. The receptor source for this set is a man between 18 and 35 years old in good health. Each CDR3 is given with its conserved first and last residue. D genes are given only for firm matches. Rows give clone size only sometimes, using once, few, many, or a class for an expanded clone.

v_call	clone_size	d_call	j_call	cdr3_nt	cdr3_aa
TRBV2	.	.	TRBJ2-2	TGTGCCAGCAGTGGGGGTCCGGCCGGGGAGCTGTTTTTT	CASSGGPAGELFF
TRBV27	.	.	TRBJ1-1	TGTGCCAGCAGTTTCGGTGAGGGGAGGACTGAAGCTTTCTTT	CASSFGEGRTEAFF
TRBV30	.	.	TRBJ1-6	TGTGCCTGGAGTTCCGGGGGCGGTTCACCCCTCCACTTT	CAWSSGGGSPLHF
TRBV9	.	TRBD2	TRBJ2-5	TGTGCCAGCAGCCCCGGGGGGACCCCAGGAGAGACCCAGTACTTC	CASSPGGTPGETQYF
TRBV7-9	.	TRBD1	TRBJ1-6	TGTGCCAGCAGCCCCGGGACAGGGGGCCTTCTAGGAACCCTCCACTTT	CASSPGTGGLLGTLHF
TRBV5-4	.	.	TRBJ2-1	TGTGCCAGCAGCCCGGGTTCATACAATGAGCAGTTCTTC	CASSPGSYNEQFF
TRBV6-1	.	TRBD2	TRBJ2-1	TGTGCCAGTCGACTAGCGGGGAGTTATCATGAGCAGTTCTTC	CASRLAGSYHEQFF
TRBV27	.	.	TRBJ2-7	TGTGCCAGCAGTTTATCCCCAGGGACCTCCTACGAGCAGTACTTC	CASSLSPGTSYEQYF
TRBV6-1	.	.	TRBJ2-7	TGTGCCAGCAGTGAACGGCAGACCTACGAGCAGTACTTC	CASSERQTYEQYF
TRBV6-5	.	TRBD2	TRBJ2-1	TGTGCCACCCGACTAGCGGGGGGCAATGAGCAGTTCTTC	CATRLAGGNEQFF
TRBV6-5	.	TRBD2	TRBJ2-3	TGTGCCAGCAGCCTAGCGGGAACCCACACAGATACGCAGTATTTT	CASSLAGTHTDTQYF
TRBV6-1	.	.	TRBJ2-1	TGTGCCAGCAGTTCCATGGGGTTTGACAATGAGCAGTTCTTC	CASSSMGFDNEQFF
TRBV7-9	.	.	TRBJ1-1	TGTGCCAGCAGCCCCGTAGGAGTCCCGAACACTGAAGCTTTCTTT	CASSPVGVPNTEAFF
TRBV13	.	.	TRBJ1-2	TGTGCCAGCAGCCTGGACAGAGACTATGGCTACACCTTC	CASSLDRDYGYTF
TRBV27	.	TRBD1	TRBJ2-7	TGTGCCAGCAGTTTAATTTATGGGACAGGCGTCTCCTACGAGCAGTACTTC	CASSLIYGTGVSYEQYF
TRBV28	.	.	TRBJ2-1	TGTGCCAGCAGTTTAATCGGGGTCGGCAATCAGCAGTTCTTC	CASSLIGVGNQQFF
TRBV9	few	.	TRBJ2-7	TGTGCCAGCAGCGGCATGGACGACCACGAGCAGTACTTC	CASSGMDDHEQYF
TRBV25-1	.	.	TRBJ2-3	TGTGCCAGCAGTGAATTAGTAGGGGGATTAGACCCAGATACGCAGTATTTT	CASSELVGGLDPDTQYF
TRBV4-1	.	.	TRBJ2-1	TGCGCCAGCAGCGTGGGGGGAGCAGGCTATGAGCAGTTCTTC	CASSVGGAGYEQFF
TRBV9	.	.	TRBJ1-1	TGTGCCAGCAGCGACGACAGGCCAGAGGCTTTCTTT	CASSDDRPEAFF
TRBV30	.	.	TRBJ1-5	TGTGCCTGGACTCCCGGGCTGGGAGGTCAGCCCCAGCATTTT	CAWTPGLGGQPQHF
TRBV27	.	.	TRBJ2-7	TGTGCCAGCAGCACGGGAAGCCGCTCCTACGAGCAGTACTTC	CASSTGSRSYEQYF
TRBV5-6	.	TRBD2	TRBJ2-3	TGTGCCAGCAGCTTGAGACTAGCGGGAGTAGATACGCAGTATTTT	CASSLRLAGVDTQYF
TRBV13	.	TRBD1	TRBJ1-4	TGTGCCAGCAGCTCCGGGACAGGGTATGAAAAACTGTTTTTT	CASSSGTGYEKLFF
TRBV28	.	TRBD1	TRBJ2-5	TGTGCCAGCAGACCACTAGATGACAGGGGCCAAGAGACCCAGTACTTC	CASRPLDDRGQETQYF
TRBV29-1	.	.	TRBJ2-1	TGCAGCGGATTTGGGGGTGAGCAGTTCTTC	CSGFGGEQFF
TRBV7-9	.	.	TRBJ2-5	TGTGCCAGCAGCTCGGGCTCCCAATCGGTCCAAGAGACCCAGTACTTC	CASSSGSQSVQETQYF
TRBV27	.	.	TRBJ2-2	TGTGCCAGCAGTCCCGGACCTTCCACCGGGGAGCTGTTTTTT	CASSPGPSTGELFF
TRBV11-2	.	TRBD1	TRBJ2-5	TGTGCCAGCAGCGTAGGGACAGCGGAGACCCAGTACTTC	CASSVGTAETQYF
TRBV7-2	.	.	TRBJ2-7	TGTGCCAGCAGCTTGTCGTCCTACGAGCAGTACTTC	CASSLSSYEQYF
TRBV6-1	.	.	TRBJ2-5	TGTGCCAGCAGTGGGGGAACGGTAACGGGAGAGACCCAGTACTTC	CASSGGTVTGETQYF
TRBV25-1	.	TRBD1	TRBJ1-2	TGTGCCAGCAGTACAGGGGTCGGCTATGGCTACACCTTC	CASSTGVGYGYTF
TRBV7-2	.	.	TRBJ2-5	TGTGCCAGCAGCTTATTTGGGGGGAATCAAGAGACCCAGTACTTC	CASSLFGGNQETQYF
TRBV30	once	TRBD1	TRBJ1-2	TGTGCCTGGAGTGTCGGACAGGGGGATGGCTACACCTTC	CAWSVGQGDGYTF
TRBV7-2	.	.	TRBJ2-7	TGTGCCAGCGGACGTGCCGAGTCCTACGAGCAGTACTTC	CASGRAESYEQYF
TRBV2	.	.	TRBJ1-5	TGTGCCAGCAGTGACTCCCCTGAGCAGCCCCAGCATTTT	CASSDSPEQPQHF
TRBV4-1	.	.	TRBJ2-3	TGCGCCAGCAGCGAGACTCCGACCATCACAGATACGCAGTATTTT	CASSETPTITDTQYF
TRBV5-4	once	TRBD1	TRBJ2-2	TGTGCCAGCAGATATCTCCCGGGACAGGGTCTCGCCGGGGAGCTGTTTTTT	CASRYLPGQGLAGELFF
TRBV5-6	.	.	TRBJ2-7	TGTGCCAGCCAACCGACAGAAGCTTACGAGCAGTACTTC	CASQPTEAYEQYF
TRBV5-6	.	.	TRBJ2-4	TGTGCCAGCAGCTTGGGGACAGCCCTCGTTCAGTACTTC	CASSLGTALVQYF
TRBV11-2	.	TRBD1	TRBJ1-6	TGTGCCAGCAGCCCCTGGACAGGGGTCCTTTATAATTCACCCCTCCACTTT	CASSPWTGVLYNSPLHF
TRBV11-2	.	.	TRBJ2-3	TGTGCCAGCACCACGATGCCGAGCTCAGATACGCAGTATTTT	CASTTMPSSDTQYF
TRBV12-5	.	.	TRBJ2-1	TGTGCTAGTGGTTCTCCTTCGGGTGAGCAGTTCTTC	CASGSPSGEQFF
TRBV7-2	.	.	TRBJ2-2	TGTGCCAGCAGCTTTCCCTTGGGTCCCCTGAACACCGGGGAGCTGTTTTTT	CASSFPLGPLNTGELFF
TRBV29-1	.	.	TRBJ1-1	TGCAGCGTTGAAGATCCGGTTTTTGGTGTTGAAGCTTTCTTT	CSVEDPVFGVEAFF
TRBV7-9	once	TRBD1	TRBJ2-7	TGTGCCAGCAGCACAACAGGGGGCTCCTACGAGCAGTACTTC	CASSTTGGSYEQYF
TRBV27	.	.	TRBJ1-5	TGTGCCAGCAGTTCCACTTCTGGTGCACGGGGGGATCAGCCCCAGCATTTT	CASSSTSGARGDQPQHF
TRBV21-1	.	.	TRBJ2-7	TGTGCCAGCAGCTCCTTCACGGGCTCCTACGAGCAGTACTTC	CASSSFTGSYEQYF
TRBV5-6	.	.	TRBJ1-4	TGTGCCAGCAGCATGACAGAGAATGAAAAACTGTTTTTT	CASSMTENEKLFF